This T cell receptor (beta chain) came from a study of response to subunit inactivated influenza vaccine. Study results and caveats: Authors suggested each seasonal influenza vaccination recruits few new T cells.

TCRdb redid the calling of the RT-PCR reads with MiXCR, one entry per CDR3 protein. The table includes about 520,000 distinct CDR3 sequences, more than 7% detected once. As to this clonotype: Its target is not known.

This CDR3 comprises 16 residues. Per the germline V gene, CDR1 is SGHDT and CDR2 is YYEEEE. V lost 0 bases and J lost 0, with 9 bases in between. The TCR comes from a man in his fifties or sixties who received an inactivated influenza vaccine. The chain is built from TRBV5-6 and TRBJ1-4; D uncertain. The material was PBMCs from blood, obtained about 24 months after vaccination. DNA of the CDR3: TGTGCCAGCAGCTTGGGTCGCGCAACAACTAATGAAAAACTGTTTTTT. It codes for CASSLGRATTNEKLFF. Combining the CDR3 with reference TRBV5-6 and TRBJ1-4 gives the whole variable domain DAGVTQSPTHLIKTRGQQVTLRCSPKSGHDTVSWYQQALGQGPQFIFQYYEEEERQRGNFPDRFSGHQFPNYSSELNVNALLLGDSALYLCASSLGRATTNEKLFFGSGTQLSVL.